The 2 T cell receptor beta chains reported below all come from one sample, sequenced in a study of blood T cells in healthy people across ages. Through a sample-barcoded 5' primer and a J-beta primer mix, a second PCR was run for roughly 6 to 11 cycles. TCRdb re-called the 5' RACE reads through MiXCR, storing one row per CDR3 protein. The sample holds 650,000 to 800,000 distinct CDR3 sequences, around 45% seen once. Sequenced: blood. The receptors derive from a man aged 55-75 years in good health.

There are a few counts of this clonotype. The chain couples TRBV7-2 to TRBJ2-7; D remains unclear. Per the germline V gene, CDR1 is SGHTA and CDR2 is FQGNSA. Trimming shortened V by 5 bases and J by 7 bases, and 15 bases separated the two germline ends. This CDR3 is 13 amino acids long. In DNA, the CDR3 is TGTGCCAGCAGCCCCTTGTCTGATCGGGAGCAGTACTTC. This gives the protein CASSPLSDREQYF.

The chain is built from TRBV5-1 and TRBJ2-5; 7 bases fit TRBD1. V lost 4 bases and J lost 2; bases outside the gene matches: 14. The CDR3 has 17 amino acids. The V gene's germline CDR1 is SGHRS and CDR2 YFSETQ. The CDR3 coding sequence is TGCGCCAGCAGCAGAAAACAGGGGAGAGCATGGCAAGAGACCCAGTACTTC. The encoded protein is CASSRKQGRAWQETQYF. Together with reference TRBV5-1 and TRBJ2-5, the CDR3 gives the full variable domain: KAGVTQTPRYLIKTRGQQVTLSCSPISGHRSVSWYQQTPGQGLQFLFEYFSETQRNKGNFPGRFSGRQFSNSRSEMNVSTLELGDSALYLCASSRKQGRAWQETQYFGPGTRLLVL.